The source of this T cell receptor beta chain is a study of identical twins. General study points: Beta out-of-frame sequences displayed a weaker excess of sharing between twins. Conclusions came from cross-sectional statistical analysis, not from following the same donors. For zero-insertion analyses, partial confounding could come from invariant MAIT and iNKT cells.

Points on this clonotype: Its antigen is still unknown.

Template switching added a universal primer binding site, and final cDNA carried unique molecular identifiers. TCRdb processed the 5' RACE reads anew with MiXCR; each CDR3 protein has one entry. In the table there are 450,000 or so distinct CDR3 sequences, approximately 15% of which are singletons. CDR1 SQVTM and CDR2 ANQGSEA come from the germline V gene. This CDR3 is 12 amino acids long. Trimming took off 6 bases at V and 1 base at J, with 9 bases between the two ends. These sequences were also reported in another study, on yellow fever vaccine responses in identical twins.

The sequence was collected from a young woman in good health. The sample consisted of CD4+ T cells sorted from blood. The V gene is TRBV29-1, the J gene TRBJ2-5; D uncertain. The chain's CDR3 is CSVLPPQETQYF. As DNA, the CDR3 is TGCAGCGTGCTGCCCCCCCAAGAGACCCAGTACTTC.